The 32 T cell receptor beta chains below all came from one sample that was sequenced in a study of T cells in Graves' hyperthyroidism and ophthalmopathy (dated by TCRdb to 2018 to 2020). Libraries were built with multiplex PCR. Sequencing relied on an Illumina HiSeq 2000. Amplification of TCR beta CDR3 regions was carried out from RNA transcripts. The TCR CDR3 was subjected to a first round of RT-PCR using the HTBI primer set and the Qiagen OneStep RT-PCR kit. The raw public data were reprocessed by TCRdb itself: fastp quality trimming at Q25, MiXCR clonotype calling, in-frame beta chains only. All rows with the same CDR3 protein become a single entry with the most common DNA and genes. This sample holds around 500,000 distinct CDR3 sequences; about 16% were observed only once. The ten largest make up around 28% of the sample. Input material: blood. These receptor sequences come from a woman aged 25 to 39 with Graves' ophthalmopathy.

The CDR3 spells CATKGTLKTYEQYF. The DNA for the CDR3 is TGTGCCACAAAAGGGACACTAAAGACCTACGAGCAGTACTTC. The chain recombines TRBV10-3 with TRBJ2-7; the D gene is possibly TRBD1 (6 bases). V lost 10 bases and J 2 bases, leaving 18 bases between the germline ends. The CDR3 consists of 14 residues. CDR1 and CDR2 from the germline V gene are ENHRY and SYGVKD.

For this clonotype: It may be a read error: a sequence one base away is much more abundant. This chain links TRBV3-1 with TRBJ2-1, with D perhaps matching TRBD1 (6 bases). The DNA matches TRBJ2-7 better at its end, which makes the J call doubtful. From germline, CDR1 is LGHDT and CDR2 YNNKEL (reference sequence). CDR3 length: 14 residues. The CDR3, as DNA: TGTGCCAGCAGCCAAGATGGTGGGGACAATGAGCAGTACTTC. This codes for CASSQDGGDNEQYF.

Only a few counts were recorded for this clonotype. The chain combines TRBV28 with TRBJ1-5, with 7 bases that match TRBD1. The V gene's germline CDR1 is MDHEN and CDR2 SYDVKM. The CDR3 is 12 residues long. The trim removed 4 bases at V and 9 bases at J, leaving 3 bases unmatched. CDR3: CASSYRTGPQHF. The CDR3 DNA sequence: TGTGCCAGCAGTTACCGGACAGGGCCCCAGCATTTT.

There are a few counts of this clonotype. The chain uses TRBV4-1 and TRBJ2-5; D perhaps matches TRBD2 (6 bases). This CDR3 has 18 amino acids. In germline, CDR1 is MGHRA, CDR2 YSYEKL. Trimming pared 3 bases from V and 4 bases from J, leaving 24 bases between. The CDR3 protein is CASSQINLGLPHGETQYF. The DNA for the CDR3 is TGCGCCAGCAGCCAGATTAATTTGGGACTTCCCCACGGAGAGACCCAGTACTTC.

The chain carries TRBV2 and TRBJ2-6; 7 bases match TRBD2. The germline CDR1 and CDR2 sequences are SNHLY and FYNNEI. The CDR3 is 15 residues long. With V trimmed by 2 bases and J by 4 bases, 2 bases remained unmatched. The chain's CDR3 is CASSESGRGANVLTF. CDR3 DNA: TGTGCCAGCAGTGAATCCGGGAGGGGGGCCAACGTCCTGACTTTC. The whole variable domain, filled in from reference TRBV2 and TRBJ2-6, reads EPEVTQTPSHQVTQMGQEVILRCVPISNHLYFYWYRQILGQKVEFLVSFYNNEISEKSEIFDDQFSVERPDGSNFTLKIRSTKLEDSAMYFCASSESGRGANVLTFGAGSRLTVL.

This clonotype occurred many times. CDR3 coding DNA: TGTGCCAGCAGTTTTCTGGACAGGGAAAAAGAGACCCAGTACTTC. Translation: CASSFLDREKETQYF. The genes are TRBV28 and TRBJ2-5; 8 positions match TRBD1. This CDR3 spans 15 amino acids. V trimming: 3 bases; J trimming: 3 bases; junction bases outside the gene matches: 6. CDR1 is MDHEN and CDR2 is SYDVKM in the germline V gene.

The rearrangement uses TRBV6-9 and TRBJ2-1; 9 bases are a match to TRBD1. Germline V gene sequence: CDR1 MNHGY, CDR2 SVAAGI. This CDR3 is built from 16 residues. After removal of 7 bases from V and 1 base from J, the junction contained 8 bases not matched to a gene. In nucleotides, the CDR3 is TGTGCCAGCAATTCCGGGACAGGGAGTTCCTACAATGAGCAGTTCTTC. Its protein is CASNSGTGSSYNEQFF.

In this sample, this clonotype turned up a few times. A much larger clonotype is one base distant, so this may be a read error. The genes are TRBV28 and TRBJ1-2; TRBD1 is a possible D gene (5 bases). The CDR3 has 16 amino acids. The germline V and J ends were trimmed by 8 bases and 2 bases, with 21 bases remaining between them. The germline V gene encodes CDR1 MDHEN and CDR2 SYDVKM. The CDR3 DNA reads as TGTGCCAGCGGGGGAGTGTCGGCAGAAGAGAACTATGGCTACACCTTC. Its protein product is CASGGVSAEENYGYTF.

This clonotype came up many times. CDR3 amino acids: CSALGLDTEAFF. CDR3 nucleotide sequence: TGCAGTGCTTTAGGGTTGGACACTGAAGCTTTCTTT. The chain is built from TRBV20-1 and TRBJ1-1; D is unresolved. The CDR3 length is 12 residues. Trimming removed 5 bases at V and 3 bases at J, with 10 bases between. The germline V gene encodes CDR1 DFQATT and CDR2 SNEGSKA (reference sequence).

This clonotype was detected a few times. The rearrangement uses TRBV7-2 and TRBJ1-4; 9 positions match TRBD1. CDR1 is SGHTA and CDR2 is FQGNSA in the germline V gene. J lost 8 bases, V lost 8 bases, and 12 bases had no gene match. The CDR3 covers 15 residues. In DNA, the CDR3 is TGTGCCAGCGGTGGAATACAGGGGGCGGAGGAAAAACTGTTTTTT. This translates into CASGGIQGAEEKLFF.

This clonotype was seen a handful of times. The gene calls are TRBV7-2 and TRBJ2-5; no definite D call. CDR1 and CDR2 (germline): SGHTA, FQGNSA. This CDR3 comprises 13 residues. The V end lost 3 bases, the J end lost 2 bases, and 7 bases lay between the germline ends. The CDR3 sequence is CASSFVLQETQYF. CDR3 DNA sequence: TGTGCCAGCAGCTTTGTGCTACAAGAGACCCAGTACTTC. The full variable domain, completed using reference TRBV7-2 and TRBJ2-5, is GAGVSQSPSNKVTEKGKDVELRCDPISGHTALYWYRQSLGQGLEFLIYFQGNSAPDKSGLPSDRFSAERTGGSVSTLTIQRTQQEDSAVYLCASSFVLQETQYFGPGTRLLVL.

This clonotype showed up just a few times. The chain recombines TRBV5-1 with TRBJ2-3; tentatively, D is TRBD1 (6 bases). CDR3 length: 15 amino acids. The V and J ends lost 0 bases and 2 bases respectively, with 10 bases between them. Per the germline V gene, CDR1 is SGHRS and CDR2 is YFSETQ. CDR3 nucleotide sequence: TGCGCCAGCAGCTTGGGTAGACAGGACACAGATACGCAGTATTTT. This codes for CASSLGRQDTDTQYF.

The chain is built from TRBV12-3 or TRBV12-4 and TRBJ2-1; D assignment may be TRBD1 or TRBD2 (6 bases each). This CDR3 has 15 amino acids. Trimming stripped 2 bases from V and 8 bases from J, with 16 bases between. CDR3 sequence (DNA): TGTGCCAGCAGTTTATTGGGGGTGAGGGGGGATGAGCAGTTCTTC. Its translation is CASSLLGVRGDEQFF.

To note about this clonotype: Possible read error: a much larger clone is one base away. This chain links TRBV7-9 with TRBJ2-7; 9 bases agree with TRBD2. J lost 4 bases, V lost 5 bases, and 9 bases had no gene match. This CDR3 region has 15 residues. Germline CDR1 SEHNR, CDR2 FQNEAQ (reference sequence). DNA of the CDR3: TGTGCCAGCAGCGAGACTAGCGGACGGAGATACGAGCAGTACTTC. Translating it yields CASSETSGRRYEQYF.

This chain connects TRBV24-1 to TRBJ1-2; D not resolved. Between the trimmed V and J ends, which lost 4 bases and 7 bases, there was a span of 15 bases. Germline V gene sequence: CDR1 KGHDR, CDR2 SFDVKD. This CDR3 region has 14 residues. The CDR3 nucleotides read TGTGCCACCAGTGAAACCCGACGTAAGGGTGGCTACACCTTC. Translation: CATSETRRKGGYTF.

This clonotype has just a few counts. The chain combines TRBV2 with TRBJ1-4; possibly TRBD1 for D (6 bases). Trimming cost V 11 bases and J 4 bases, with 17 bases left between them. The germline gives CDR1 SNHLY, CDR2 FYNNEI. This CDR3 region has 14 residues. CDR3 in amino acids: CASALQGLNEKLFF. The CDR3 DNA reads TGTGCCTCTGCGTTACAGGGTCTTAATGAAAAACTGTTTTTT.

The sample holds a few counts of this clonotype. The rearrangement links TRBV7-9 to TRBJ2-2; D is perhaps TRBD2 (7 bases). CDR1 is SEHNR and CDR2 is FQNEAQ in the germline V gene (reference sequence). The length of the CDR3 is 15 residues. V was trimmed by 4 bases and J by 6 bases, leaving 15 bases between them. The CDR3 is CASSYSAGGPGELFF. The CDR3 coding sequence is TGTGCCAGCAGCTACTCGGCCGGGGGGCCCGGGGAGCTGTTTTTT.

This clonotype has only one observation. A read error is possible here, since a much larger clone lies one base away. The gene calls are TRBV3-1 and TRBJ1-4; D call uncertain. V shed 1 base and J shed 5 bases, with 5 bases lying between them. Germline V gives CDR1 LGHDT, CDR2 YNNKEL (reference sequence). The CDR3 covers 13 residues. The CDR3 here is CASSQVGNEKLFF. CDR3 bases: TGTGCCAGCAGCCAAGTCGGGAATGAAAAACTGTTTTTT.

V is TRBV6-1 and J is TRBJ1-1; tentatively, D is TRBD1 (5 bases). V lost 4 bases and J lost 6, with 15 bases in between. This CDR3 contains 14 residues. Germline V CDR1 and CDR2: MNHNS, SASEGT. CDR3 protein: CASSGRMSGAEAFF. The DNA for the CDR3 is TGTGCCAGCAGTGGAAGGATGTCGGGGGCTGAAGCTTTCTTT.

Only a few counts were recorded for this clonotype. The V and J genes are TRBV28 and TRBJ1-5; 7 bases fit TRBD1. The CDR3 extends over 17 amino acids. Germline trimming cut 4 bases from V and 0 bases from J; bases unmatched to any gene: 9. Germline-derived CDR1 and CDR2 are MDHEN and SYDVKM. The chain's CDR3 is CASSSITRGISNQPQHF. The CDR3 bases are TGTGCCAGCAGTTCAATAACCAGGGGGATTAGCAATCAGCCCCAGCATTTT.

This sequence joins TRBV12-3 or TRBV12-4 and TRBJ2-3, with 10 bases aligning to TRBD2. Trimming at V came to 6 bases and at J to 0 bases, leaving 12 bases not matched to a gene. There are 18 residues in the CDR3. Here the CDR3 reads CASSVGGSGRFSTDTQYF. In nucleotides, the CDR3 is TGTGCCAGCAGCGTAGGAGGTAGCGGGAGGTTCAGCACAGATACGCAGTATTTT.

This clonotype has just a few counts. This sequence joins TRBV29-1 and TRBJ2-3; possibly TRBD1 for D (6 bases). The CDR3 consists of 13 residues. CDR1 SQVTM and CDR2 ANQGSEA come from the germline V gene. V was trimmed by 5 bases and J by 2 bases, leaving 11 bases between them. The CDR3 sequence: CSVQGRFTDTQYF. As DNA, the CDR3 is TGCAGCGTTCAGGGGAGATTCACAGATACGCAGTATTTT.

The chain uses TRBV7-9 and TRBJ2-5, with 8 bases that match TRBD2. The germline gives CDR1 SEHNR, CDR2 FQNEAQ (reference sequence). With 5 bases clipped from V and 5 bases from J, the junction kept 13 bases outside the gene matches. The CDR3 covers 16 residues. In DNA, the CDR3 is TGTGCCAGCAGCGTAGGTGGGCGGGAGGATTCCGAGACCCAGTACTTC. This encodes CASSVGGREDSETQYF.

This clonotype was recorded many times. The rearrangement joins TRBV7-3 to TRBJ2-2, with D uncertain. CDR3 size: 12 residues. The germline V and J ends were trimmed by 5 bases and 3 bases, with 4 bases remaining between them. The germline V gene has CDR1 SGHTA and CDR2 FQGTGA. The CDR3 reads CASSVYTGELFF. The CDR3 nucleotides are TGTGCCAGCAGCGTCTACACCGGGGAGCTGTTTTTT.

This clonotype showed up many times. The chain combines TRBV18 with TRBJ2-3; the match to TRBD2 covers 10 bases. Germline trimming cut 4 bases from V and 1 base from J; bases unmatched to any gene: 8. The CDR3 has 17 amino acids. Germline V lookup: CDR1 KGHSH, CDR2 LQKENI. The CDR3 loop is CASSQGFGTSGTDTQYF. CDR3 bases: TGTGCCAGCTCACAGGGGTTCGGGACTAGCGGCACAGATACGCAGTATTTT.

The J gene is TRBJ1-5, the V gene TRBV12-3 or TRBV12-4; TRBD1 is a possible D gene (5 bases). The V end lost 5 bases, the J end lost 1 base, and 15 bases lay between the germline ends. This CDR3 region has 16 residues. The DNA for the CDR3 is TGTGCCAGCAGTACCTTGACGGGGCGAAGCAATCAGCCCCAGCATTTT. Translation gives CASSTLTGRSNQPQHF.

This sequence joins TRBV5-6 and TRBJ2-7, with D tentatively TRBD2 (6 bases). This CDR3 spans 16 amino acids. Trimming left V 3 bases short and J 4 bases short, with 20 bases between. The V gene's germline CDR1 is SGHDT and CDR2 YYEEEE. CDR3 DNA: TGTGCCAGCAGCTCATTCGCCAGGGACTCCCTATACGAGCAGTACTTC. It codes for CASSSFARDSLYEQYF.

In this sample, this clonotype turned up a few times. This chain connects TRBV6-2 or TRBV6-3 to TRBJ1-3; D not certain. Germline V CDR1 and CDR2: MNHEY, SVGEGT. Trimming took 1 base from V and 10 from J, leaving 8 bases between them. There are 12 residues in the CDR3. In DNA form, the CDR3 reads TGTGCCAGCAGTTACTTCGAGAGGACCATATATTTT. It encodes CASSYFERTIYF.

This clonotype was picked up many times. V gene TRBV11-3 combines with J gene TRBJ2-1; tentatively, D is TRBD1 or TRBD2 (5 bases each). Germline-derived CDR1 and CDR2 are SGHNT and YENEEA. CDR3 length: 13 residues. V lost 5 bases and J 8 bases, leaving 13 bases between the germline ends. The CDR3 bases are TGTGCCAGCAGCACGAGGGGTACGGATGAGCAGTTCTTC. Amino acids: CASSTRGTDEQFF.

The chain joins TRBV30 to TRBJ1-6, with no clear D. V lost 3 bases and J 6 bases, leaving 18 bases between the germline ends. Germline V gene sequence: CDR1 GTSNPN, CDR2 SVGIG (reference sequence). The CDR3 sequence is 16 residues long. The CDR3, as DNA: TGTGCCTGGAGAACTTTGACAAGAGAGTTTAATTCACCCCTCCACTTT. Its protein product is CAWRTLTREFNSPLHF.

This chain joins TRBV24-1 and TRBJ2-2; D perhaps matches TRBD1 (5 bases). V lost 8 bases and J 3 bases, leaving 12 bases between the germline ends. Germline CDR1 reads KGHDR; CDR2 reads SFDVKD. This CDR3 region has 14 residues. DNA for the CDR3: TGTGCCACCAAGGGTAGGGGTGACACCGGGGAGCTGTTTTTT. Its translation is CATKGRGDTGELFF.

At least ten counts were recorded for this clonotype. This chain uses TRBV2 with TRBJ1-1, with D perhaps TRBD1 (5 bases). The V gene's germline CDR1 is SNHLY and CDR2 FYNNEI. This CDR3 comprises 12 residues. V was cut by 8 bases and J by 1 base, with 8 bases left in between. The CDR3 DNA follows: TGTGCCAGCCGGGACTCGAACACTGAAGCTTTCTTT. Its translation: CASRDSNTEAFF.